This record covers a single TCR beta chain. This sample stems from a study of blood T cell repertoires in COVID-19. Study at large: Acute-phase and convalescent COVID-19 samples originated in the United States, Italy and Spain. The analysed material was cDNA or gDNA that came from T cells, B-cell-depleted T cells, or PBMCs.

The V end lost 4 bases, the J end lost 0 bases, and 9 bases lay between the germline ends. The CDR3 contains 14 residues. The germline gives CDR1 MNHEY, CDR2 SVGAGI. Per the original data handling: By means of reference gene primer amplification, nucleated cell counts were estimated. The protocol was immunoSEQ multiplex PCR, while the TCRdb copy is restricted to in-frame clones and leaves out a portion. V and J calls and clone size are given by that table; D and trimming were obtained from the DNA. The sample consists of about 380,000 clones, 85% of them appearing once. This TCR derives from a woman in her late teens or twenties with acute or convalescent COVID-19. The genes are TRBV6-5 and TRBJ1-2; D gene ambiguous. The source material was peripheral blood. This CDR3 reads CASSFGVPNYGYTF. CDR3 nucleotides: TGTGCCAGCAGTTTCGGAGTACCTAACTATGGCTACACCTTC.